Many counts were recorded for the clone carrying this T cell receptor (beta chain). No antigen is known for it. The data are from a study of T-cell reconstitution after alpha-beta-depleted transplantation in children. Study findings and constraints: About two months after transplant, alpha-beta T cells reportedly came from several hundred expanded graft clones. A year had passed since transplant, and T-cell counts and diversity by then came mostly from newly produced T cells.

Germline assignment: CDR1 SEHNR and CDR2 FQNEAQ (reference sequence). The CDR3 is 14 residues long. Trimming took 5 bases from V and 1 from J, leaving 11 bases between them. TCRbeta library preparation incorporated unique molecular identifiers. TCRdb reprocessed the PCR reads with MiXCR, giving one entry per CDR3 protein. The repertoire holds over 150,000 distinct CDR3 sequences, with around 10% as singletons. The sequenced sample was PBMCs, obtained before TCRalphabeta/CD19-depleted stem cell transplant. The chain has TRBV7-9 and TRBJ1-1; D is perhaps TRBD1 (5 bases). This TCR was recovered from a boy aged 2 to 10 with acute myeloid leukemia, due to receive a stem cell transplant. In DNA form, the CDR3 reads TGTGCCAGCAGCCCTGGGACCGCGAACACTGAAGCTTTCTTT. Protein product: CASSPGTANTEAFF.